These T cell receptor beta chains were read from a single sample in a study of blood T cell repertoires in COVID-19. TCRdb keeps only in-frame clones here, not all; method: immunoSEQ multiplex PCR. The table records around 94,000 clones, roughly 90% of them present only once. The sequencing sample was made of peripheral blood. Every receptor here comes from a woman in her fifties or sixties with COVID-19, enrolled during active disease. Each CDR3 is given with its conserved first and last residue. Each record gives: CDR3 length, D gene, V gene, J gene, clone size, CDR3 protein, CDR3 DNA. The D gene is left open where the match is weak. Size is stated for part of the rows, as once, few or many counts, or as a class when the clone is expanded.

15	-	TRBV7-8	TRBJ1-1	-	CASSFSSRMNTEAFF	TGTGCCAGCAGCTTCTCTAGCCGAATGAACACTGAAGCTTTCTTT
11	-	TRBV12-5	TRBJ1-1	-	CASGPTVQAFF	TGTGCTAGTGGTCCCACGGTTCAAGCTTTCTTT
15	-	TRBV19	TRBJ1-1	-	CASMIWDQAGAEAFF	TGTGCCAGTATGATTTGGGATCAAGCGGGAGCTGAAGCTTTCTTT
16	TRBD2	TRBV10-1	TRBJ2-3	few	CASSAGTSGGADTQYF	TGCGCCAGCAGTGCCGGGACTAGCGGGGGGGCAGATACGCAGTATTTT
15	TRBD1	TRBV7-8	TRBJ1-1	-	CASSLVGTGTYEAFF	TGTGCCAGCAGCTTAGTTGGGACAGGGACGTACGAAGCTTTCTTT
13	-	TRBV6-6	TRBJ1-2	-	CASSYVRADGYTF	TGTGCCAGCAGTTACGTCCGAGCGGATGGCTACACCTTC
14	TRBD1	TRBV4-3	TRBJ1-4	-	CASSLRTGGEKLFF	TGCGCCAGCAGCCTCAGGACAGGCGGGGAAAAACTGTTTTTT
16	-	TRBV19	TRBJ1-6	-	CASSPDAGFDNSPLHF	TGTGCCAGTAGCCCAGATGCAGGGTTCGATAATTCACCCCTCCACTTT
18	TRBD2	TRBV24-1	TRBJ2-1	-	CATSDPLGAGGPSDEQFF	TGTGCCACCAGTGACCCCCTTGGGGCGGGGGGGCCGTCCGATGAGCAGTTCTTC
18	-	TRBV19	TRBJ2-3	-	CASSTSPRGGGILDTQYF	TGTGCCAGTAGTACATCCCCCAGGGGTGGAGGTATCTTAGATACGCAGTATTTT
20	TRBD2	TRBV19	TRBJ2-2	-	CASLPPGGASWGGNTGELFF	TGTGCCAGCCTCCCGCCCGGCGGGGCCTCCTGGGGGGGAAACACCGGGGAGCTGTTTTTT
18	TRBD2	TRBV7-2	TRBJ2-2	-	CASSLGRPSGPNTGELFF	TGTGCCAGCAGCTTAGGGCGGCCTAGCGGTCCGAACACCGGGGAGCTGTTTTTT
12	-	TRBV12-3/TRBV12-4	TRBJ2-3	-	CASSLKGETQYF	TGTGCCAGCAGTTTAAAGGGGGAGACGCAGTATTTT
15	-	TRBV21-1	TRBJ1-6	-	CASSNPGQGNSPLHF	TGTGCCAGCAGCAATCCGGGACAGGGAAACTCACCCCTCCACTTT
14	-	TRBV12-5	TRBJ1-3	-	CASGFRGFGNTIYF	TGTGCTAGTGGTTTCAGGGGTTTTGGAAACACCATATATTTT
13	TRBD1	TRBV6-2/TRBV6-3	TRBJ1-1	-	CASTPDRATEAFF	TGTGCCAGCACCCCGGACAGGGCCACTGAAGCTTTCTTT
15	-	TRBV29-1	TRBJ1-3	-	CSVEEAGSSGNTIYF	TGCAGCGTTGAAGAAGCCGGGAGCTCTGGAAACACCATATATTTT
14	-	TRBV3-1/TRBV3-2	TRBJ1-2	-	CASSYPGGQGGYTF	TGTGCCAGCAGCTACCCGGGAGGTCAAGGGGGCTACACCTTC
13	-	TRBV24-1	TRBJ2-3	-	CATSDPTVDTQYF	TGTGCCACCAGTGACCCGACAGTTGATACGCAGTATTTT
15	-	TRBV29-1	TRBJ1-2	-	CSVEISAGYGYGYTF	TGCAGCGTTGAAATATCGGCAGGGTACGGCTATGGCTACACCTTC
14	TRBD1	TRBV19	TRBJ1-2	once	CASSRQGSNYGYTF	TGTGCCAGTAGTCGACAGGGGAGTAACTATGGCTACACCTTC
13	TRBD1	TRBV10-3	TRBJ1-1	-	CAISGQGPTRAFF	TGTGCCATCAGTGGACAGGGTCCCACGAGAGCTTTCTTT
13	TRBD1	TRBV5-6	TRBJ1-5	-	CASSPQGRQPQHF	TGTGCCAGCAGCCCACAGGGGAGGCAGCCCCAGCATTTT
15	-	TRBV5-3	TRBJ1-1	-	CARSHPKSKNTEAFF	TGTGCCAGAAGCCATCCCAAATCTAAAAACACTGAAGCTTTCTTT
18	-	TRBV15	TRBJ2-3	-	CATSRDGIAGRSTDTQYF	TGTGCCACCAGCAGAGATGGGATTGCGGGGCGTAGCACAGATACGCAGTATTTT
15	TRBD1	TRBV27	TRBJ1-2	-	CASSISTGAGGGYTF	TGTGCCAGCAGTATTTCGACAGGGGCAGGTGGCGGCTACACCTTC
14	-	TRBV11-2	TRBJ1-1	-	CASSLGGSRVEAFF	TGTGCCAGCAGCTTAGGAGGGTCAAGAGTTGAAGCTTTCTTT
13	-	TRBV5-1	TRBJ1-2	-	CASKPGQTYGYTF	TGCGCCAGCAAGCCCGGACAGACCTATGGCTACACCTTC
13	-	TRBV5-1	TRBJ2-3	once	CASRDSSTDTQYF	TGCGCCAGCAGGGACAGCTCCACAGATACGCAGTATTTT
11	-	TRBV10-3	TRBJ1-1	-	CAISYREEAFF	TGTGCCATCAGTTACAGGGAGGAAGCTTTCTTT
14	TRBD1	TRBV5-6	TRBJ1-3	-	CASSPTGGGNTIYF	TGTGCCAGCAGCCCCACAGGGGGAGGAAACACCATATATTTT
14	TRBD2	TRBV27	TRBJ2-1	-	CASSLAGGWNEQFF	TGTGCCAGCAGCCTAGCGGGGGGGTGGAATGAGCAGTTCTTC
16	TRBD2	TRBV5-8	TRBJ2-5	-	CASSLGSGGARETQYF	TGTGCCAGCAGCTTGGGTAGCGGGGGGGCCCGAGAGACCCAGTACTTC
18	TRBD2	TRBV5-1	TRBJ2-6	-	CASAGLAGGPTGANVLTF	TGCGCCAGCGCGGGACTAGCGGGGGGGCCGACTGGGGCCAACGTCCTGACTTTC
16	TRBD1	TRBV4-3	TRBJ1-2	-	CASSQDRGRANYGYTF	TGCGCCAGCAGCCAAGACAGGGGGCGAGCTAACTATGGCTACACCTTC
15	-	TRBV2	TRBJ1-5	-	CASRAAGRMDQPQHF	TGTGCCAGCAGAGCGGCTGGGAGGATGGATCAGCCCCAGCATTTT
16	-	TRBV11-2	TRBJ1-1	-	CASSLEGWGPLRGAFF	TGTGCCAGCAGCTTAGAAGGGTGGGGGCCCCTCCGGGGAGCTTTCTTT
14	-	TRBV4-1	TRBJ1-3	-	CASSQEGAGNTIYF	TGCGCCAGCAGCCAAGAGGGAGCTGGAAACACCATATATTTT
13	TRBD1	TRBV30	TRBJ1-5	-	CAWAGGVNQPQHF	TGTGCCTGGGCAGGGGGCGTCAATCAGCCCCAGCATTTT
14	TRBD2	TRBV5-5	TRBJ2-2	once	CASSSGGATGELFF	TGTGCCAGCAGCTCCGGGGGGGCCACCGGGGAGCTGTTTTTT
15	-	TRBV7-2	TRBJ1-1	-	CASSLTPGANTEAFF	TGTGCCAGCAGCCTTACTCCAGGGGCGAACACTGAAGCTTTCTTT
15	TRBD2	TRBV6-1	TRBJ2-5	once	CASSEAVSSGETQYF	TGTGCCAGCAGTGAAGCGGTGTCTAGCGGAGAGACCCAGTACTTC
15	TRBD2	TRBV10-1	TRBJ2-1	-	CASSEGTSSYNEQFF	TGCGCCAGCAGTGAGGGGACTAGCTCCTACAATGAGCAGTTCTTC
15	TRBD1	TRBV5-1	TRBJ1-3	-	CASSFGGGFGNTIYF	TGCGCCAGCAGCTTTGGAGGGGGCTTTGGAAACACCATATATTTT
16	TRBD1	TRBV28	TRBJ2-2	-	CASSLIGGANTGELFF	TGTGCCAGCAGTTTAATAGGGGGCGCGAACACCGGGGAGCTGTTTTTT
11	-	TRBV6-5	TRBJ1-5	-	CASGRGQPQHF	TGTGCCAGCGGCAGGGGACAGCCCCAGCATTTT
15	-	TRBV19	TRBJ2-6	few	CASSIWSSGANVLTF	TGTGCCAGTAGTATATGGAGCTCTGGGGCCAACGTCCTGACTTTC
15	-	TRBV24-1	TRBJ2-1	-	CATSDLWTVGNEQFF	TGTGCCACCAGTGATTTATGGACAGTCGGAAATGAGCAGTTCTTC